This T cell receptor beta chain was sequenced in a study of T cell changes during pregnancy in multiple sclerosis. Data came from immunoSEQ multiplex PCR; TCRdb stores just in-frame clones and leaves some out. The repertoire includes 39,000 or so clones, approximately 94% of them detected once, and roughly 8.1% sits in the top ten. Germline CDR1 is SGHDN and CDR2 is FVKESK. The CDR3 runs 16 residues. With 4 bases clipped from V and 2 bases from J, the junction kept 8 bases outside the gene matches. The input for sequencing was CD8+ T cells from peripheral blood mononuclear cells, taken in the third trimester of pregnancy. This sequence originates from a female donor with multiple sclerosis, enrolled in a pregnancy study. This rearrangement joins TRBV14 to TRBJ2-3; TRBD1 agrees at 8 bases. The CDR3 loop is CASSPSQGQDTDTQYF. CDR3 DNA: TGTGCCAGCAGCCCTTCCCAGGGACAGGACACAGATACGCAGTATTTT. The entire variable domain, with the rest obtained from reference TRBV14 and TRBJ2-3, is as follows: EAGVTQFPSHSVIEKGQTVTLRCDPISGHDNLYWYRRVMGKEIKFLLHFVKESKQDESGMPNNRFLAERTGGTYSTLKVQPAELEDSGVYFCASSPSQGQDTDTQYFGPGTRLTVL.